The 9 T cell receptor beta chains in this list originate from one sample, sequenced in a study of blood T cells in healthy people across ages (dated by TCRdb to 2013 to 2016). Library preparation was by 5' RACE. This sample was sequenced with an Illumina HiSeq 2500. A second about 7 to 11 cycle PCR used a sample-barcoded 5' primer and a J-beta primer mix. Through fastp at Q25 and MiXCR, TCRdb rebuilt clones from the public reads, retaining in-frame beta chains. CDR3 protein duplicates are merged, each entry listing the most common genes and DNA. This sample holds hundreds of thousands of distinct CDR3 sequences; approximately 51% were observed only once. Together, the top ten hold 45% to 60% of the sample. The specimen sequenced was blood. All receptors come from a man aged 60-69 years in good health.

CDR3 nucleotides: TGTGCCAGCAGCCGAGGCGGGAACTTGGAGACCCAGTACTTC. This gives the protein CASSRGGNLETQYF. This chain uses TRBV27 with TRBJ2-5; weak D call: TRBD2 (6 bases). V gave up 6 bases and J gave up 5 bases, with 16 bases separating them. The CDR3 contains 14 residues. CDR1 is MNHEY, CDR2 SMNVEV, per germline (reference sequence).

The V gene is TRBV19, the J gene TRBJ2-1, with D possibly being TRBD2 (6 bases). V was trimmed by 5 bases and J by 7 bases, leaving 12 bases between them. Germline V gene data show CDR1 as LNHDA and CDR2 as SQIVND (reference sequence). The CDR3 extends over 13 amino acids. The CDR3 DNA follows: TGTGCCAGTAGTCCCGAGGCGGGGAATGAGCAGTTCTTC. Translating gives CASSPEAGNEQFF.

This clonotype turned up a few times. The rearrangement uses TRBV2 and TRBJ2-1, with TRBD2 identical over 8 bases. The CDR3 runs to 14 residues. Germline V lookup: CDR1 SNHLY, CDR2 FYNNEI. The V gene end was trimmed by 10 bases and the J gene end by 0 bases; junction bases not matched to a gene: 5. The CDR3 sequence: CAIIAGYSYNEQFF. The CDR3 DNA is TGTGCCATCATAGCGGGGTACTCCTACAATGAGCAGTTCTTC.

The gene calls are TRBV5-6 and TRBJ2-7, with D maybe TRBD2 (6 bases). The germline V gene encodes CDR1 SGHDT and CDR2 YYEEEE. This CDR3 is 12 amino acids long. Trimming left V 8 bases short and J 1 base short, with 10 bases between. The CDR3: CASTGLSYEQYF. The CDR3 DNA follows: TGTGCCAGTACGGGACTTTCCTACGAGCAGTACTTC.

The sample holds many counts of this clonotype. The chain carries TRBV5-5 and TRBJ2-4, with 12 positions matching TRBD2. The length of the CDR3 is 17 residues. The V segment lost 3 bases and the J segment 6 bases; nucleotides outside the gene matches: 10. Germline V gene lookup returns CDR1 SGHKS and CDR2 YYEKEE (reference sequence). CDR3 bases: TGTGCCAGCAGCTCACTAGCGGGAGGTCGGTTGGGAAACATTCAGTACTTC. It specifies CASSSLAGGRLGNIQYF.

The chain couples TRBV20-1 to TRBJ1-4; D gene uncertain. The germline CDR1 and CDR2 sequences are DFQATT and SNEGSKA (reference sequence). V was pared by 1 base and J by 13 bases, with 22 bases between. The length of the CDR3 is 15 residues. CDR3 coding DNA: TGCAGTGCTAGAGGGGCCGAAGAGATCCAAAGTACACTGTTTTTT. Its protein is CSARGAEEIQSTLFF.

The J gene is TRBJ2-1, the V gene TRBV12-3 or TRBV12-4; 8 nucleotides align to TRBD2. The CDR3 is 15 residues long. Trimming took 0 bases from V and 5 from J; bases not matched to a gene: 3. This chain's CDR3 is CASSLAGLDHNEQFF. The CDR3 DNA reads as TGTGCCAGCAGTTTAGCGGGACTAGACCACAATGAGCAGTTCTTC.

The chain uses TRBV7-2 and TRBJ1-4; no firm D call. The CDR3 has 14 amino acids. V was clipped by 0 bases and J by 10 bases, with 12 bases between them. CDR1 and CDR2 (germline): SGHTA, FQGNSA. In DNA form, the CDR3 reads TGTGCCAGCAGCTTAGCGCCGGTAGGCGGAAAACTGTTTTTT. Translation gives CASSLAPVGGKLFF.

The chain employs TRBV10-3 and TRBJ2-7, with 10 bases fitting TRBD2. Germline trimming cut 0 bases from V and 4 bases from J; bases unmatched to any gene: 9. The length of the CDR3 is 17 residues. Germline lookup yields CDR1 ENHRY and CDR2 SYGVKD. In DNA form, the CDR3 reads TGTGCCATCAGTGAGTCGAGCAGCGGGAGGGCCGGATACGAGCAGTACTTC. Its translation: CAISESSSGRAGYEQYF.